This TCR beta chain was found in a study of beta chain features in type 1 diabetes. The overall study: When patients were set against healthy donors, age, gender and cell yields were similar.

Details on this clone: Its target is not known.

The study reverse transcribed the entire isolated RNA, so it sequenced expressed TCRB transcripts. The data were produced by immunoSEQ multiplex PCR, yet TCRdb's version contains in-frame clones alone and is incomplete. The table has 140,000 to 150,000 clones, approximately 13% seen once. The CDR3 is 17 residues long. V lost 0 bases and J lost 3, with 18 bases in between. Germline V gene lookup returns CDR1 PRHDT and CDR2 FYEKMQ (reference sequence). General observations from the study: Among patients with Type 1 diabetes, TCRB CDR3s were moderately but significantly shorter in every one of the four CD4+ subsets. PCR might show a preference for shorter templates, equally across patients and controls.

The chain joins TRBV13 to TRBJ2-7; D possibly matches TRBD1 or TRBD2 (5 bases each). What was sequenced was central memory CD4+ T cells from blood. This clonotype was obtained from a man aged 18 to 29 with type 1 diabetes. The CDR3 DNA follows: TGTGCCAGCAGCTTAGGTGGGGGACCCCTTGAAAGCTACGAGCAGTACTTC. As protein: CASSLGGGPLESYEQYF.